Below are 23 T cell receptor beta chains sequenced from a single sample in a study of Ad26.COV2.S vaccination and SARS-CoV-2 variants. The treatment here: roughly 18 received Ad26.COV2.S at low or high dose, single or two shots; 5 received placebo; per-sample allocation not given. Sampling occurred on day 63 after the first vaccine or placebo injection. TCRdb keeps only in-frame clones here, not all; method: immunoSEQ multiplex PCR. The sample contains a few hundred thousand clones, almost 90% of which appear only once. This specimen consisted of peripheral blood, obtained in a trial of Ad26.COV2.S vaccine versus placebo. The receptors originated from a person aged 18-65 years who received the Ad26.COV2.S COVID-19 vaccine or a placebo.

The CDR3 DNA sequence: TGTGCCAGCAGCTTGGCCTTGACCCCGGAGACCCAGTACTTC. Protein sequence: CASSLALTPETQYF. The chain links TRBV5-6 to TRBJ2-5; D not certain. This CDR3 is built from 14 residues. CDR1 and CDR2 (germline): SGHDT, YYEEEE. Trimming cost V 0 bases and J 5 bases, with 11 bases left between them.

The rearrangement links TRBV28 to TRBJ2-3; D not resolved. V dropped 7 bases and J dropped 3 bases, with 11 bases sitting between them. Germline CDR1 MDHEN, CDR2 SYDVKM. The CDR3 is 13 residues long. The CDR3 here is CASTPIPTDTQYF. For the CDR3, the DNA is TGTGCCAGCACCCCCATCCCAACAGATACGCAGTATTTT.

The rearrangement joins TRBV20-1 to TRBJ1-1; 7 bases are a match to TRBD1. CDR3 length: 13 residues. Germline CDR1 is DFQATT and CDR2 is SNEGSKA (reference sequence). Trimming cost V 3 bases and J 0 bases; bases outside gene matches: 1. CDR3 sequence reads: CSASQGVNTEAFF. In DNA form, the CDR3 reads TGCAGTGCTAGTCAGGGGGTGAACACTGAAGCTTTCTTT.

The CDR3 sequence is CASSLESSTDTQYF. CDR3 nucleotide sequence: TGTGCCAGCAGCTTGGAGAGTAGCACAGATACGCAGTATTTT. This chain connects TRBV5-6 to TRBJ2-3; unclear D gene. The V end lost 0 bases, the J end lost 0 bases, and 5 bases lay between the germline ends. Germline V gene lookup returns CDR1 SGHDT and CDR2 YYEEEE. The CDR3 totals 14 residues.

The CDR3 DNA reads TGTGCCAGCAGCTTGACGGGGGCTGGTGGCTACACCTTC. It yields the protein CASSLTGAGGYTF. The gene calls are TRBV11-3 and TRBJ1-2; D is perhaps TRBD1 (6 bases). The CDR3 runs to 13 residues. Trimming took 3 bases from V and 7 from J, leaving 12 bases between them. The germline V gene encodes CDR1 SGHNT and CDR2 YENEEA. Drawing the rest from reference TRBV11-3 and TRBJ1-2, the complete variable domain is EAGVVQSPRYKIIEKKQPVAFWCNPISGHNTLYWYLQNLGQGPELLIRYENEEAVDDSQLPKDRFSAERLKGVDSTLKIQPAELGDSAVYLCASSLTGAGGYTFGSGTRLTVV.

V is TRBV20-1 and J is TRBJ1-1; D uncertain. CDR1 and CDR2 (germline): DFQATT, SNEGSKA (reference sequence). V gave up 6 bases and J gave up 4 bases, with 9 bases separating them. The CDR3 runs 11 residues. CDR3 DNA: TGCAGTGCAATGGACCTCACTGAAGCTTTCTTT. Its translation: CSAMDLTEAFF.

The CDR3 protein is CASAAGTGSTDTQYF. DNA of the CDR3: TGTGCCAGCGCAGCCGGGACAGGGAGCACAGATACGCAGTATTTT. The genes are TRBV19 and TRBJ2-3; 9 positions agree with TRBD1. Germline CDR1 LNHDA, CDR2 SQIVND (reference sequence). The CDR3 covers 15 residues. Trimming removed 9 bases from V and 0 bases from J; junction bases left unmatched: 7. The variable domain in full, with the rest retrieved from reference TRBV19 and TRBJ2-3, is DGGITQSPKYLFRKEGQNVTLSCEQNLNHDAMYWYRQDPGQGLRLIYYSQIVNDFQKGDIAEGYSVSREKKESFPLTVTSAQKNPTAFYLCASAAGTGSTDTQYFGPGTRLTVL.

The V call is TRBV6-1, the J call TRBJ2-2; the D gene is possibly TRBD1 (5 bases). This CDR3 has 17 residues. The V gene lost 4 bases and the J gene lost 4 bases, with 19 bases spanning the gap. Germline loops: CDR1 MNHNS, CDR2 SASEGT. The CDR3: CASSAQTADSITGELFF. The CDR3 region has the DNA TGTGCCAGCAGTGCCCAGACAGCAGACTCCATCACCGGGGAGCTGTTTTTT.

The chain uses TRBV9 and TRBJ1-2; no definite D call. In germline, CDR1 is SGDLS, CDR2 YYNGEE. There are 16 residues in the CDR3. V gave up 6 bases and J gave up 4 bases, with 22 bases separating them. CDR3 region: CASTPLAARGSYGYTF. In DNA, the CDR3 is TGTGCCAGCACCCCCCTGGCAGCCCGAGGGAGCTATGGCTACACCTTC.

The rearrangement links TRBV18 to TRBJ1-2; TRBD1 matches 7 bases. J lost 5 bases, V lost 3 bases, and 3 bases had no gene match. Germline loops: CDR1 KGHSH, CDR2 LQKENI. This CDR3 spans 13 amino acids. This CDR3 reads CASSPRDSYGYTF. Here the CDR3 DNA reads TGTGCCAGCTCACCCCGGGACAGTTATGGCTACACCTTC. The full variable domain, completed using reference TRBV18 and TRBJ1-2, is NAGVMQNPRHLVRRRGQEARLRCSPMKGHSHVYWYRQLPEEGLKFMVYLQKENIIDESGMPKERFSAEFPKEGPSILRIQQVVRGDSAAYFCASSPRDSYGYTFGSGTRLTVV.

The CDR3 spells CASRLAGPATDTQYF. The CDR3 DNA is TGTGCCAGCAGACTAGCGGGTCCGGCGACAGATACGCAGTATTTT. The rearrangement uses TRBV11-3 and TRBJ2-3; 9 bases align to TRBD2. The CDR3 has 15 residues. J lost 3 bases, V lost 6 bases, and 7 bases had no gene match. Per the germline V gene, CDR1 is SGHNT and CDR2 is YENEEA.

This clone has more than one count but fewer than ten. The chain uses TRBV5-4 and TRBJ1-2; D call uncertain. The V gene lost 1 base and the J gene lost 7 bases, with 11 bases spanning the gap. Germline V gene sequence: CDR1 SGHNT, CDR2 YYREEE (reference sequence). The CDR3 runs 13 residues. Written as DNA, the CDR3 is TGTGCCAGCAGCTTGAAGGGCTTTCGTGGCTACACCTTC. As protein: CASSLKGFRGYTF.

This clone was seen a single time. The CDR3 coding sequence is TGTGCCAGCAGCCCCCGGGGAAGCAGTGATGGCTACACCTTC. Translation: CASSPRGSSDGYTF. The V gene is TRBV4-2, the J gene TRBJ1-2; D ambiguous. Germline V CDR1 and CDR2: LGHNA, YNFKEQ. CDR3 length: 14 amino acids. V shed 4 bases and J shed 6 bases, with 15 bases lying between them.

The rearrangement uses TRBV4-1 and TRBJ1-3; maybe TRBD1 (6 bases). Trimming cost V 6 bases and J 13 bases, with 13 bases left between them. Germline V gives CDR1 MGHRA, CDR2 YSYEKL. The CDR3 contains 11 residues. CDR3: CASSGGAGIYF. The CDR3 region has the DNA TGCGCCAGCAGTGGGGGCGCGGGGATATATTTT.

V gene TRBV6-2 or TRBV6-3 combines with J gene TRBJ1-2; D gene unclear. In germline, CDR1 is MNHEY, CDR2 SVGEGT. This CDR3 spans 13 amino acids. Trimming shortened V by 6 bases and J by 12 bases, and 20 bases separated the two germline ends. In DNA form, the CDR3 reads TGTGCCAGCAGCACTCAAAACGGGCCATCTAACACCTTC. Amino acid sequence: CASSTQNGPSNTF.

The V gene is TRBV11-2, the J gene TRBJ1-1; 8 bases match TRBD1. The germline gives CDR1 SGHAT, CDR2 FQNNGV. Trimming removed 1 base from V and 4 bases from J; junction bases left unmatched: 2. CDR3 size: 14 residues. The CDR3 DNA is TGTGCCAGCAGCTTAGTGCAGGGGGCCACTGAAGCTTTCTTT. It codes for CASSLVQGATEAFF.

The chain recombines TRBV7-8 with TRBJ2-3, with TRBD2 identical over 13 bases. Germline V gene data show CDR1 as SGHVS and CDR2 as FQNEAQ. This CDR3 contains 16 residues. V shed 3 bases and J 8 bases; nucleotides not matched to a gene: 8. This CDR3 reads CASSFGTSGAGGTQYF. DNA of the CDR3: TGTGCCAGCAGCTTCGGGACTAGCGGGGCGGGTGGTACGCAGTATTTT. The entire variable domain, with the rest obtained from reference TRBV7-8 and TRBJ2-3, is as follows: GAGVSQSPRYKVAKRGQDVALRCDPISGHVSLFWYQQALGQGPEFLTYFQNEAQLDKSGLPSDRFFAERPEGSVSTLKIQRTQQEDSAVYLCASSFGTSGAGGTQYFGPGTRLTVL.

The CDR3 DNA reads as TGCGCCAGCAGATCTCACGACCATCGGACTGAAGCTTTCTTT. Its translation: CASRSHDHRTEAFF. This chain joins TRBV5-1 and TRBJ1-1; D unresolved. Germline loops: CDR1 SGHRS, CDR2 YFSETQ. Trimming pared 5 bases from V and 5 bases from J, leaving 16 bases between. The CDR3 is 14 amino acids.

In the case of this clone: This specimen includes other DNA sequences encoding the same CDR3. This chain links TRBV9 with TRBJ2-2; no clear D. V dropped 0 bases and J dropped 1 base, with 4 bases sitting between them. This CDR3 is built from 14 residues. Germline V gives CDR1 SGDLS, CDR2 YYNGEE. The CDR3 sequence is CASSVGGNTGELFF. CDR3 sequence (DNA): TGTGCCAGCAGCGTAGGAGGGAACACCGGGGAGCTGTTTTTT.

This clone was seen a few times. The chain has TRBV9 and TRBJ1-2, with 9 bases fitting TRBD1. After removal of 5 bases from V and 0 bases from J, the junction contained 11 bases not matched to a gene. Germline V gene sequence: CDR1 SGDLS, CDR2 YYNGEE. The CDR3 length is 17 residues. CDR3 bases: TGTGCCAGCAGTTTCGTGGACAGGGGATTAGCTAACTATGGCTACACCTTC. Protein product: CASSFVDRGLANYGYTF.

The chain uses TRBV30 and TRBJ2-7; 7 nucleotides line up with TRBD2. Germline CDR1 GTSNPN, CDR2 SVGIG (reference sequence). V gave up 0 bases and J gave up 3 bases; unmatched junction bases: 2. The CDR3 loop spans 13 amino acids. Here the CDR3 DNA reads TGTGCCTGGAGTGTTGGGGACTACTACGAGCAGTACGTC. This encodes CAWSVGDYYEQYV.

The chain employs TRBV10-3 and TRBJ1-2; TRBD1 matches at 8 bases. Germline V lookup: CDR1 ENHRY, CDR2 SYGVKD. The CDR3 extends over 13 amino acids. J lost 4 bases, V lost 5 bases, and 3 bases had no gene match. The CDR3 loop reads CAISLGQGYGYTF. The DNA for the CDR3 is TGTGCCATCAGTCTCGGACAGGGCTATGGCTACACCTTC.

The rearrangement links TRBV28 to TRBJ2-1, with 8 bases that match TRBD2. In germline, CDR1 is MDHEN, CDR2 SYDVKM. J was trimmed by 0 bases and V by 5 bases; bases with no gene match: 6. This CDR3 region has 16 residues. The CDR3 region has the DNA TGTGCCAGCAGTCTTCTCAGCGGGAGCTCCTACAATGAGCAGTTCTTC. It codes for CASSLLSGSSYNEQFF. Drawing the rest from reference TRBV28 and TRBJ2-1, the complete variable domain is DVKVTQSSRYLVKRTGEKVFLECVQDMDHENMFWYRQDPGLGLRLIYFSYDVKMKEKGDIPEGYSVSREKKERFSLILESASTNQTSMYLCASSLLSGSSYNEQFFGPGTRLTVL.